The T cell receptor beta chain described here comes from a study of beta chain features in type 1 diabetes. On this clone itself: Its antigen is still unknown.

Expressed TCRB transcripts got sequenced, as all isolated RNA was reverse transcribed. Profiling relied on immunoSEQ multiplex PCR, and the TCRdb table lists in-frame clones only, not all of them. This sample has 350,000 to 450,000 clones, with around 12% found just once. The study's findings and limits: For Type 1 diabetes patients, all four CD4+ subsets carried TCRB CDR3s that were moderately but significantly shorter. Small HLA sub-analyses could not settle whether HLA shapes TCRB rearrangement. Cells carrying high TCR expression could end up over-represented when cDNA is sequenced.

CDR3 size: 15 residues. In germline, CDR1 is SGHRS, CDR2 YFSETQ. V lost 3 bases to trimming and J lost 4 bases; unmatched junction nucleotides: 5. Sequencing was done on a sample of naive CD4+ T cells from blood. This TCR was sampled from a woman aged 18-30 years with type 1 diabetes. The rearrangement uses TRBV5-1 and TRBJ2-5; 11 bases align to TRBD2. CDR3 nucleotide sequence: TGCGCCAGCAGCTCGGGACTAGCGGCTCCAGAGACCCAGTACTTC. This sequence encodes CASSSGLAAPETQYF.